This is a list of T cell receptor beta chains from one sample in a study of tumor-infiltrating lymphocytes in primary liver carcinoma. TCRdb re-analysed the multiplex PCR reads in MiXCR, keeping a single row per CDR3 protein. The data hold 300,000 to 400,000 distinct CDR3 sequences, with 50% to 70% observed a single time. The sequenced material came from peripheral blood. All receptors derive from a man in his forties with primary liver carcinoma and hepatitis B virus infection. CDR3s include the opening cysteine and the closing phenylalanine or tryptophan. Fields, in order: CDR3 DNA, CDR3 protein, V gene, clone size, D gene, J gene. A D gene is named only where the DNA matches it firmly. Size is stated for part of the rows, as once, few or many counts, or as a class when the clone is expanded.

TGCGCCAGCAGCCGAGATCAGGGATTTGTCAATGAGCGGTTCTTC | CASSRDQGFVNERFF | TRBV4-3 | NA | NA | TRBJ2-1
TGCAGCGTTGGGACAGGGGAACTGCCCCGGGATTTT | CSVGTGELPRDF | TRBV29-1 | NA | TRBD1 | TRBJ1-5
TGTGCCAGCAGTTACTCCGGAGGCAATGAGCAGTCCTTC | CASSYSGGNEQSF | TRBV6-5 | NA | NA | TRBJ2-1
TGTGCCAGCAGCTCCCAGGAACGGTTGGTGGATACGCAGTATTTT | CASSSQERLVDTQYF | TRBV5-4 | few | NA | TRBJ2-3
TGCAGCGTTGATGTGGCGGGCAATGAGCAGTTCTTC | CSVDVAGNEQFF | TRBV29-1 | many | NA | TRBJ2-1
TGTGCCGGCAGCCAAAGAAGGGCTTCGAACGGGTACATTCAGTACTTC | CAGSQRRASNGYIQYF | TRBV12-3/TRBV12-4 | NA | NA | TRBJ2-4
TGTGCCAGCAACTTTGTCGTACAGGGGCCCTACGAGCAGTACTTC | CASNFVVQGPYEQYF | TRBV7-8 | NA | TRBD1 | TRBJ2-7
TGTACCAGCAGCTTAGAAGCAGCCCGGGAGCTGTTTTTT | CTSSLEAARELFF | TRBV11-2 | NA | NA | TRBJ2-2
TGTGCCAGCAGTTTACAGGGTTGGAGTAATTCACCCCTCCACTTT | CASSLQGWSNSPLHF | TRBV28 | NA | NA | TRBJ1-6
TGTGCCATCAGGCCGGACAGGGCGACCTACGAGCAGTACTTC | CAIRPDRATYEQYF | TRBV10-3 | many | TRBD1 | TRBJ2-7
TGCGCCAGCAACCAAGGTCGGGCGGGGGGGTACAATGAGCAGTACTTC | CASNQGRAGGYNEQYF | TRBV4-1 | NA | TRBD2 | TRBJ2-7
TGTACCAGCAGCTTCTCGGGCGCCGGGGAGCTGTTTTTT | CTSSFSGAGELFF | TRBV11-3 | NA | NA | TRBJ2-2
TGTACCAGCACGACCCTGGGACTAGCGGGAGCCAATGAGCAGCTCTTC | CTSTTLGLAGANEQLF | TRBV6-1 | NA | TRBD2 | TRBJ2-1
TGTGCCAGTAGCTTAAGACAAGCCTACACCAGGGAGCTGTTTTTT | CASSLRQAYTRELFF | TRBV11-2 | NA | NA | TRBJ2-2
TGTGCGGGCAGGGCAGCCAAAAACATTCAGTACTTC | CAGRAAKNIQYF | TRBV30 | NA | NA | TRBJ2-4
TGTGCCAGCAGCACAAGAAACTACGAGCAGTACTTC | CASSTRNYEQYF | TRBV12-3/TRBV12-4 | many | NA | TRBJ2-7
TGCGCCAGCAGCCACAATGGGCGAGCTATCACAGATACGCAGTATTTT | CASSHNGRAITDTQYF | TRBV5-1 | NA | NA | TRBJ2-3
TGTGCCTGCCGGATGGGGGACTACTCCTATGAGCAGTACTTC | CACRMGDYSYEQYF | TRBV11-1 | once | TRBD2 | TRBJ2-7
TGTGCCTGCAGTTACGGGACTAGGAGGACCGGGGAGCTGCTTTTT | CACSYGTRRTGELLF | TRBV6-2/TRBV6-3 | NA | TRBD2 | TRBJ2-2
TGTGCCAGCACCGGGACAGGGATAACTGAAGCTTTCTTT | CASTGTGITEAFF | TRBV6-2/TRBV6-3 | few | TRBD1 | TRBJ1-1
TGTGCCAGCAGTCTTTTCGGACTAGACAATGAGAAGTTCTTC | CASSLFGLDNEKFF | TRBV14 | NA | TRBD2 | TRBJ2-1
TGTGCCAGCAGTTTGCTAACGCGGGGCGGGCAGTACTTC | CASSLLTRGGQYF | TRBV12-3/TRBV12-4 | NA | NA | TRBJ2-7
TGCGCCAGCAGCGCCAGGTGGGGCTACAATGAGCAGTTCTTC | CASSARWGYNEQFF | TRBV4-3 | NA | NA | TRBJ2-1
TGTGCCAGCAGCTTGTCGCTCGGGACTAGCGGGACCGGGGAGCTGTTTTTT | CASSLSLGTSGTGELFF | TRBV5-5 | NA | TRBD2 | TRBJ2-2
TGTGTCAGCATCGGGTACAGAGATTACTCTTACGAGCAGTACTTC | CVSIGYRDYSYEQYF | TRBV6-6 | NA | NA | TRBJ2-7
TGCCCCAGCAGCTTGGGACAGAACTATGGCTACACCTTC | CPSSLGQNYGYTF | TRBV5-1 | NA | TRBD1 | TRBJ1-2
TGTGCCAGCAGCTTAAACCTAGCGGGCGGATCGGACACGCAGTATTTT | CASSLNLAGGSDTQYF | TRBV5-4 | NA | TRBD2 | TRBJ2-3
TGTGCCAGCAGTTTGGAGGGAGACCAGCTGCTCCAGCATTTT | CASSLEGDQLLQHF | TRBV28 | NA | NA | TRBJ1-5
TGCGCCAGCAGTGGAGACCCCGAGGGAATAGCGGGTATATTTTCAGAAGAGACCCAGTATTTC | CASSGDPEGIAGIFSEETQYF | TRBV10-2 | once | TRBD2 | TRBJ2-5
TGTGCCAGCAGTTTATTAGCGGGGTATTCCCACAATGAGCAGCTCTTC | CASSLLAGYSHNEQLF | TRBV12-3/TRBV12-4 | NA | TRBD2 | TRBJ2-1
TGCAGCGCCTCCCTGGGAGCGGACACTGGGGAGCTGTTTTTT | CSASLGADTGELFF | TRBV29-1 | NA | NA | TRBJ2-2
TGTGTCAGCAGTGCGCTGGGTGGGGGATCCTACGAGCAGTACTTC | CVSSALGGGSYEQYF | TRBV6-2/TRBV6-3 | NA | NA | TRBJ2-7
TGTGCCAGTCGGTGGTCAGGCTCCTACGAGCAGTACTTC | CASRWSGSYEQYF | TRBV28 | NA | NA | TRBJ2-7
TGTGCCGGTTCGACTAGCGGGATGACGCTCAATGAGCAGTTCTTC | CAGSTSGMTLNEQFF | TRBV6-6 | NA | TRBD2 | TRBJ2-1
TGTGCCAGCAGCGAATCCCGGGGAAGCACCCAGCATGAGCAGTTCTTC | CASSESRGSTQHEQFF | TRBV5-4 | NA | NA | TRBJ2-1
TGCAGCGTTGGGGTCGGGCAGGGGTACGAGCAGTACTTC | CSVGVGQGYEQYF | TRBV29-1 | many | NA | TRBJ2-7
TGTGCCAGCAGTTATCTATTAGCCACGCAGAACACTGAAGCTTTCTTT | CASSYLLATQNTEAFF | TRBV6-2/TRBV6-3 | NA | NA | TRBJ1-1
TGCAGCGTTAAACAGGGATCCTCCTACAATGAGCAGTTCTTC | CSVKQGSSYNEQFF | TRBV29-1 | many | NA | TRBJ2-1
TGTGCCAGCAGCTTAAATCTATACTCCAGGGCGTGGGAGCAGTTCTTC | CASSLNLYSRAWEQFF | TRBV11-2 | NA | NA | TRBJ2-1
TGTGCCAGCAGTTCCCAGACCGTCTATGGGGCCAACGTCCTGACTTTC | CASSSQTVYGANVLTF | TRBV12-3/TRBV12-4 | NA | NA | TRBJ2-6
TGTGCCAGTAGAATCTCCCGGGGAGAGAGCTATGGCTACACCTTC | CASRISRGESYGYTF | TRBV6-6 | many | NA | TRBJ1-2
TGTGCCAGCAGCTTGGTTGGGACAGCTTACGAGCAGTACTTC | CASSLVGTAYEQYF | TRBV5-5 | few | TRBD1 | TRBJ2-7
TGTGCCAGCAGATCCATCCGGGGCTATGGCTACACCTTC | CASRSIRGYGYTF | TRBV6-1 | many | NA | TRBJ1-2
TGTCCCACCAGTGACTCGACTTTTGCGAGCAATCAACCCCAGCATTTT | CPTSDSTFASNQPQHF | TRBV24-1 | NA | NA | TRBJ1-5
TGCGCCAGAAGCCAACAGGATATGGTCATAGCCTACGAGCAGTACTTC | CARSQQDMVIAYEQYF | TRBV4-1 | NA | NA | TRBJ2-7
TGTGCCAGCGAAGGGGACAGGGGAACGGGTGAGACCCAGTACTTC | CASEGDRGTGETQYF | TRBV5-5 | few | TRBD1 | TRBJ2-5